This TCR beta chain was sequenced during a study of early T cells in non-severe SARS-CoV-2 infection. There are 19 residues in the CDR3. Trimming cost V 3 bases and J 0 bases, with 18 bases left between them. Germline lookup yields CDR1 MGHRA and CDR2 YSYEKL. Each CDR3 protein is one row after TCRdb ran MiXCR on the 5' RACE reads. In the table there are over 50,000 distinct CDR3 sequences, roughly 13% of which are singletons. This clonotype was counted a few times. The sequenced material came from whole blood. The receptor was isolated from an adult who was a healthcare worker with PCR-confirmed SARS-CoV-2 infection or an uninfected control (not recorded which). V usage is TRBV4-1 and J usage is TRBJ2-6; no definite D call. DNA for the CDR3: TGCGCCAGCAGCCATCCCTTTACGACCTGGTCCTCTGGGGCCAACGTCCTGACTTTC. It translates to CASSHPFTTWSSGANVLTF.